Listed below are T cell receptor beta chains from one sample, sequenced in a study of blood T cell repertoires in COVID-19. Libraries were prepared by immunoSEQ multiplex PCR; TCRdb keeps only in-frame clonotypes and omits some of them. The table has about 220,000 clones, 82% seen once; the top ten hold roughly 3.5%. The sample consisted of PBMCs or T cells enriched from blood (not recorded which). The receptors derive from a woman in her sixties or seventies who had recovered from COVID-19. The CDR3 runs from the conserved cysteine through the conserved F or W. D genes are given only for firm matches. Not all rows give a size; the values are once, few, many and, for expanded clones, a class.

clone_size,j_call,d_call,cdr3_length,v_call,cdr3_aa,cdr3_nt
-,TRBJ1-6,TRBD1,14,TRBV5-1,CASEPGQGTSPLHF,TGCGCCAGCGAGCCGGGACAGGGGACTTCACCCCTCCACTTT
-,TRBJ2-5,TRBD2,18,TRBV4-2,CASSQEGLQRGGLETQYF,TGTGCCAGCAGCCAAGAGGGTTTACAGCGGGGGGGCCTAGAGACCCAGTACTTC
-,TRBJ2-2,TRBD2,14,TRBV5-1,CASSLAGRAGELFF,TGCGCCAGCAGCTTAGCGGGGAGAGCCGGGGAGCTGTTTTTT
-,TRBJ2-5,-,13,TRBV5-4,CASSPGLPETQYF,TGTGCCAGCAGCCCAGGACTACCAGAGACCCAGTACTTC
few,TRBJ1-4,TRBD1,16,TRBV9,CASSVGAGGLNEKLFF,TGTGCCAGCAGCGTAGGGGCAGGGGGCCTTAATGAAAAACTGTTTTTT
-,TRBJ1-1,TRBD1,16,TRBV5-1,CASSLVAGTGYTEAFF,TGCGCCAGCAGCTTGGTTGCCGGGACAGGGTACACTGAAGCTTTCTTT
-,TRBJ2-2,-,16,TRBV6-1,CASSEANLGRGGELFF,TGTGCCAGCAGTGAAGCTAATTTGGGGCGGGGCGGGGAGCTGTTTTTT
once,TRBJ2-2,TRBD1,19,TRBV3-1/TRBV3-2,CASSHPTQRTGGVTGELFF,TGTGCCAGCAGCCACCCAACTCAGAGGACAGGGGGGGTTACCGGGGAGCTGTTTTTT
-,TRBJ1-6,-,14,TRBV27,CASSLTGSNSPLHF,TGTGCCAGCAGTTTAACAGGGTCGAATTCACCCCTCCACTTT
-,TRBJ2-5,TRBD1,15,TRBV9,CASSAGGDPRETQYF,TGTGCCAGCAGCGCAGGGGGAGACCCTCGAGAGACCCAGTACTTC
-,TRBJ1-5,TRBD1,15,TRBV5-1,CASSLEGAGNQPQHF,TGCGCCAGCAGCTTGGAGGGGGCCGGCAATCAGCCCCAGCATTTT
-,TRBJ2-1,-,16,TRBV11-2,CASSLSPGVLYNEQFF,TGTGCCAGCAGCTTATCCCCGGGGGTACTCTACAATGAGCAGTTCTTC
-,TRBJ2-1,TRBD1,15,TRBV30,CAWSVGDRVYNEQFF,TGTGCCTGGAGTGTTGGGGACAGAGTCTACAATGAGCAGTTCTTC
-,TRBJ2-5,-,15,TRBV4-3,CASSTRLVGSETQYF,TGCGCCAGCAGCACTCGACTAGTTGGGTCGGAGACCCAGTACTTC
-,TRBJ2-2,TRBD1,14,TRBV6-5,CASRSQGTTGELFF,TGTGCCAGCAGATCACAGGGGACCACCGGGGAGCTGTTTTTT
-,TRBJ2-3,TRBD2,14,TRBV5-5,CASSLSGRSNTQYF,TGTGCCAGCAGCTTGAGCGGGAGGAGTAATACGCAGTATTTT
-,TRBJ1-2,TRBD1,15,TRBV7-3,CASSLNGDRDYGYTF,TGTGCCAGCAGCTTAAACGGGGACAGGGACTATGGCTACACCTTC
-,TRBJ2-5,TRBD2,15,TRBV9,CASSPTGTSEETQYF,TGTGCCAGCAGTCCAACTGGGACTAGCGAAGAGACCCAGTACTTC
few,TRBJ1-2,-,12,TRBV11-2,CASSPGFYGYTF,TGTGCCAGCAGCCCAGGGTTCTATGGCTACACCTTC
-,TRBJ2-1,-,13,TRBV18,CASSTGEDNEQFF,TGTGCCAGCTCAACAGGGGAGGACAATGAGCAGTTCTTC
-,TRBJ1-2,TRBD1,13,TRBV3-1/TRBV3-2,CASSRQGDYGYTF,TGTGCCAGCAGTCGACAGGGTGACTATGGCTACACCTTC
-,TRBJ1-5,-,17,TRBV18,CASAPTVGPAQHQPQHF,TGTGCCAGCGCACCAACCGTGGGGCCCGCGCAGCATCAGCCCCAGCATTTT
-,TRBJ2-2,-,15,TRBV5-1,CASSLEGLGTGELFF,TGCGCCAGCAGCTTGGAGGGGCTCGGCACCGGGGAGCTGTTTTTT
-,TRBJ2-7,TRBD2,15,TRBV7-2,CASSPTSGSPYEQYF,TGTGCCAGCAGTCCGACTAGCGGGTCTCCCTACGAGCAGTACTTC
-,TRBJ2-1,TRBD2,15,TRBV18,CASLPSGSSYNEQFF,TGTGCCAGCTTACCTAGCGGGAGCTCCTACAATGAGCAGTTCTTC
-,TRBJ1-2,-,12,TRBV2,CASSEQNYGYTF,TGTGCCAGCAGTGAACAGAACTATGGCTACACCTTC
once,TRBJ1-5,TRBD1,17,TRBV6-1,CASSVRTGRRGNQPQHF,TGTGCCAGCAGTGTTCGGACAGGGAGGAGGGGCAATCAGCCCCAGCATTTT
once,TRBJ1-2,-,11,TRBV18,CASSSGLGYTF,TGTGCCAGCTCGTCAGGGTTAGGCTACACCTTC
-,TRBJ2-1,TRBD2,15,TRBV9,CASSVSSGSYNEQFF,TGTGCCAGCAGCGTAAGTAGCGGGTCCTACAATGAGCAGTTCTTC
-,TRBJ1-5,TRBD1,14,TRBV7-2,CASSLGTGWQPQHF,TGTGCCAGCAGCTTAGGGACAGGGTGGCAGCCCCAGCATTTT
many,TRBJ2-1,TRBD2,16,TRBV7-8,CASSLAASGSYNEQFF,TGTGCCAGCAGCTTAGCCGCTAGCGGCTCCTACAATGAGCAGTTCTTC
-,TRBJ2-7,TRBD2,15,TRBV7-9,CASSSLAGGSYEQYF,TGTGCCAGCAGCTCACTAGCGGGAGGGTCCTACGAGCAGTACTTC
-,TRBJ1-5,-,15,TRBV2,CASSRDTGGNQPQHF,TGTGCCAGCAGCCGGGACACCGGGGGCAATCAGCCCCAGCATTTT
-,TRBJ1-3,-,13,TRBV27,CAVGSASGNTIYF,TGTGCCGTGGGGAGTGCTTCTGGAAACACCATATATTTT
-,TRBJ2-7,-,14,TRBV6-5,CASRGALVPYEQYF,TGTGCCAGCAGGGGGGCGTTGGTACCCTACGAGCAGTACTTC
-,TRBJ2-1,TRBD2,15,TRBV6-5,CASSYGGSSYNEQFF,TGTGCCAGCAGTTACGGCGGGAGTTCTTACAATGAGCAGTTCTTC
many,TRBJ1-1,TRBD1,15,TRBV13,CASSRGQGMNTEAFF,TGTGCCAGCAGTCGGGGACAGGGCATGAACACTGAAGCTTTCTTT
-,TRBJ2-1,-,16,TRBV7-7,CASSSTAGSSYNEQFF,TGTGCCAGCAGCTCCACAGCGGGTAGCTCCTACAATGAGCAGTTCTTC
-,TRBJ1-1,-,15,TRBV15,CATSRDLGRGTEAFF,TGTGCCACCAGCAGAGATTTGGGGAGGGGGACTGAAGCTTTCTTT
-,TRBJ2-5,-,16,TRBV3-1/TRBV3-2,CASSQDPQGGRETQYF,TGTGCCAGCAGCCAAGATCCACAGGGAGGGCGGGAGACCCAGTACTTC
-,TRBJ1-1,TRBD1,17,TRBV7-8,CASSVSGTGRRGTEAFF,TGTGCCAGCAGCGTATCCGGGACAGGGCGCCGGGGCACTGAAGCTTTCTTT
once,TRBJ2-7,TRBD2,17,TRBV23-1,CASSQQRTRTSSNEQYF,TGCGCCAGCAGTCAACAGCGTACGAGGACTAGCTCTAACGAGCAGTACTTC
few,TRBJ2-5,-,14,TRBV7-2,CASSSGQQKETQYF,TGTGCCAGCAGCTCCGGACAGCAAAAAGAGACCCAGTACTTC
-,TRBJ1-1,-,14,TRBV11-3,CASSLESANTEAFF,TGTGCCAGCAGCTTAGAGAGTGCGAACACTGAAGCTTTCTTT
-,TRBJ1-2,TRBD1,15,TRBV9,CASSVEQGLGYGYTF,TGTGCCAGCAGCGTAGAACAGGGGCTGGGATATGGCTACACCTTC
-,TRBJ1-2,TRBD1,11,TRBV20-1,CSAPDRDGYTF,TGCAGTGCTCCAGACAGGGACGGCTACACCTTC
once,TRBJ1-6,-,13,TRBV13,CASSWGSNSPLHF,TGTGCCAGCAGCTGGGGCAGTAATTCACCCCTCCACTTT
-,TRBJ2-6,-,15,TRBV28,CASSPRGSGANVLTF,TGTGCCAGCAGTCCCCGCGGCTCTGGGGCCAACGTCCTGACTTTC
-,TRBJ2-5,-,15,TRBV19,CASSSNRDHQETQYF,TGTGCCAGTAGTAGTAACAGGGACCACCAAGAGACCCAGTACTTC
-,TRBJ2-5,-,13,TRBV6-5,CASSYVDRGTQYF,TGTGCCAGCAGTTACGTAGATAGGGGGACCCAGTACTTC
-,TRBJ2-2,-,16,TRBV11-2,CASSPLNSGATGELFF,TGTGCCAGCAGCCCTCTTAATAGCGGAGCCACCGGGGAGCTGTTTTTT
-,TRBJ2-1,TRBD2,19,TRBV5-3,CARSLVPPGLAESYNEQFF,TGTGCCAGAAGCTTGGTACCCCCGGGACTAGCGGAGTCCTACAATGAGCAGTTCTTC
-,TRBJ2-7,-,15,TRBV11-3,CASSLGRRGIDEQYF,TGTGCCAGCAGCTTAGGTCGCAGGGGCATCGACGAGCAGTACTTC
-,TRBJ1-4,TRBD1,16,TRBV25-1,CASSPGQGASREKLFF,TGTGCCAGCAGTCCGGGACAGGGGGCTTCTCGCGAAAAACTGTTTTTT
-,TRBJ2-1,-,12,TRBV15,CATSGPYNEQFF,TGTGCCACCAGCGGGCCCTACAATGAGCAGTTCTTC
-,TRBJ1-2,-,13,TRBV19,CASSRGPNYGYTF,TGTGCCAGTAGCAGGGGCCCTAACTATGGCTACACCTTC
-,TRBJ2-3,-,13,TRBV3-1/TRBV3-2,CASSPGGTDTQYF,TGTGCCAGCAGCCCCGGAGGCACAGATACGCAGTATTTT
-,TRBJ2-5,TRBD2,13,TRBV18,CASSPLAEETQYF,TGTGCCAGCTCACCCCTAGCGGAAGAGACCCAGTACTTC
few,TRBJ2-2,TRBD1,15,TRBV7-7,CASSRRTGDTGELFF,TGTGCCAGCAGCCGAAGGACAGGGGACACCGGGGAGCTGTTTTTT